A single sample gave rise to the 5 T cell receptor beta chains below, sequenced in a study of blood T cell repertoires in COVID-19. Repertoires were generated with immunoSEQ multiplex PCR, while TCRdb's copy carries only in-frame clones and drops some. In the table there are approximately 110,000 clones, 70% to 90% of which are singletons. The sequenced sample consisted of peripheral blood. These receptor sequences come from a woman aged 55-75 years with acute or convalescent COVID-19.

The chain has TRBV7-2 and TRBJ1-3; D uncertain. V gave up 5 bases and J gave up 8 bases, with 7 bases separating them. CDR1 and CDR2 (germline): SGHTA, FQGNSA. The CDR3 is 11 amino acids. The CDR3 nucleotides read TGTGCCAGCAGCCCGGCGGACACCATATATTTT. This translates into CASSPADTIYF.

In this sample, this clone turned up a few times. V gene TRBV5-1 combines with J gene TRBJ2-7; TRBD1 might be the D (6 bases). Trimming pared 5 bases from V and 5 bases from J, leaving 20 bases between. CDR1 and CDR2 from the germline V gene are SGHRS and YFSETQ. The CDR3 loop spans 15 amino acids. The CDR3 spells CASRQGTPYADEQYF. CDR3 sequence (DNA): TGCGCCAGCAGACAGGGAACGCCGTATGCCGACGAGCAGTACTTC.

The chain employs TRBV5-1 and TRBJ1-5; 10 nucleotides line up with TRBD1. Trimming at V came to 3 bases and at J to 7 bases, leaving 4 bases not matched to a gene. The germline V gene encodes CDR1 SGHRS and CDR2 YFSETQ. The CDR3 is 14 amino acids. DNA for the CDR3: TGCGCCAGCAGCTGGGGGACAGGGGAGCAGCCCCAGCATTTT. It codes for CASSWGTGEQPQHF.

The chain links TRBV9 to TRBJ2-6; D possibly corresponds to TRBD1 (6 bases). The germline gives CDR1 SGDLS, CDR2 YYNGEE. V lost 0 bases to trimming and J lost 3 bases, with 10 bases between them. The CDR3 totals 16 residues. The CDR3 spells CASSVVGALGANVLTF. CDR3 nucleotides: TGTGCCAGCAGCGTAGTGGGGGCGCTTGGGGCCAACGTCCTGACTTTC.

CDR3 sequence: CASSPGLAETQYF. The CDR3 DNA sequence: TGCGCCAGCAGCCCCGGACTAGCAGAGACCCAGTACTTC. The chain is built from TRBV5-1 and TRBJ2-5; TRBD2 aligns across 8 bases. Germline CDR1 is SGHRS and CDR2 is YFSETQ. Trimming removed 4 bases from V and 4 bases from J; junction bases left unmatched: 3. CDR3 length equals 13 residues.